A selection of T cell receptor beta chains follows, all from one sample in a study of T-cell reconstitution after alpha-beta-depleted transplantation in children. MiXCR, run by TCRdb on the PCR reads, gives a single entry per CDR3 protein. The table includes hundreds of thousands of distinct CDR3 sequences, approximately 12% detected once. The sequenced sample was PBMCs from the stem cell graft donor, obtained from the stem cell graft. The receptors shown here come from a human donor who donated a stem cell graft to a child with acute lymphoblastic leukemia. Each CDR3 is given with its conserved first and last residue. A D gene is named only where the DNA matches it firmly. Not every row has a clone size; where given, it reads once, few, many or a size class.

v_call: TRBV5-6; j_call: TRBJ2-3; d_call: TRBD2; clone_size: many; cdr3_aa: CASSLETSGSLDTQYF; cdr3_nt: TGTGCCAGCAGCTTGGAGACTAGCGGGAGTTTGGATACGCAGTATTTT
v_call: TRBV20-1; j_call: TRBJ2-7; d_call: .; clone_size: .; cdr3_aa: CSARDDLRGAEQYF; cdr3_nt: TGCAGTGCTAGAGACGATTTGAGGGGCGCCGAGCAGTACTTC
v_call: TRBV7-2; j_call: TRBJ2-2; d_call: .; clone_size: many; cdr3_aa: CASSSRTDYGELFF; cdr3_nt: TGTGCCAGCAGCTCTCGGACAGACTACGGGGAGCTGTTTTTT
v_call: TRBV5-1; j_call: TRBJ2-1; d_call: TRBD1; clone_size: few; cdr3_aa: CASSFGQGTVNEQFF; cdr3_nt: TGCGCCAGCAGCTTTGGACAGGGTACGGTCAATGAGCAGTTCTTC
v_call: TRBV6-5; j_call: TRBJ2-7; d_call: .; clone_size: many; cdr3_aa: CASSSLILRGVGGYEQYF; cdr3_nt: TGTGCCAGCAGTTCTCTCATCCTCCGCGGGGTTGGGGGATACGAGCAGTACTTC
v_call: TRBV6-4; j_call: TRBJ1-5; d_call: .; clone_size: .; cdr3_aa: CASREGLRNQPQHF; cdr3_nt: TGTGCCAGCAGGGAAGGGCTACGAAATCAGCCCCAGCATTTT
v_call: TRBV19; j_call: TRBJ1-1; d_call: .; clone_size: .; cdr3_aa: CASPGRPNTEAFF; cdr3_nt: TGTGCCAGTCCCGGTCGACCGAACACTGAAGCTTTCTTT
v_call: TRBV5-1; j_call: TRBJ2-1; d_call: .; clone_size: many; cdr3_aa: CASSLLGEQFF; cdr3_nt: TGCGCCAGCAGCTTACTTGGAGAGCAGTTCTTC
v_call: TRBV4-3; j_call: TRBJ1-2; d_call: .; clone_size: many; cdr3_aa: CASSQGQDLLTHYGYTF; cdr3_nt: TGCGCCAGCAGCCAAGGACAGGACCTCCTTACCCACTATGGCTACACCTTC
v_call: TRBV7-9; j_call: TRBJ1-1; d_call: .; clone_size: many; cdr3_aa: CASSLEISAEAFF; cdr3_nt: TGTGCCAGCAGCTTAGAGATCTCGGCTGAAGCTTTCTTT
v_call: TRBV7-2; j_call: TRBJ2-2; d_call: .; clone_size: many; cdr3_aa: CASSLGANTGELFF; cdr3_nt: TGTGCCAGCAGCTTAGGCGCTAACACCGGGGAGCTGTTTTTT
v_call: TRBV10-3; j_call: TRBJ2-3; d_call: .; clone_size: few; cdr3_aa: CAISEVADTQYF; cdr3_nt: TGTGCCATCAGTGAGGTCGCAGATACGCAGTATTTT
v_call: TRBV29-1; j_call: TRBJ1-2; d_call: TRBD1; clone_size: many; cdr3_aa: CSLADRFGGYTF; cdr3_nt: TGCAGCCTTGCGGACAGGTTTGGCGGCTACACCTTC
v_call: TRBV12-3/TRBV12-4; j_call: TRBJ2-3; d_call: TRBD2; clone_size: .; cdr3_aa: CASSFVLTSGTSITDTQYF; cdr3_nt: TGTGCCAGCAGTTTCGTCTTGACTAGCGGGACCTCTATCACAGATACGCAGTATTTT
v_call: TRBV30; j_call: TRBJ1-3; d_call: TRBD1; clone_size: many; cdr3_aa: CAWSPLGQGYSTIYF; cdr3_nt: TGTGCCTGGAGTCCCCTCGGACAGGGTTATAGCACCATATATTTT
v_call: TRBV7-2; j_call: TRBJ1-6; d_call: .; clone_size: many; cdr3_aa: CASRQGQRNSPLHF; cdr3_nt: TGTGCCAGCAGACAAGGACAGAGGAATTCACCCCTCCACTTT
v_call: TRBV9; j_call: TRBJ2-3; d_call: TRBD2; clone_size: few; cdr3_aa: CASQRGAVADTQYF; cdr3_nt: TGTGCCAGCCAGCGGGGGGCGGTGGCAGATACGCAGTATTTT
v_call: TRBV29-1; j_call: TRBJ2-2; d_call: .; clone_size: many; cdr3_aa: CSVEFGAGELFF; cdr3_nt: .
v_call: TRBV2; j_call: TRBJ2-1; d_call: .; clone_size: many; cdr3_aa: CASSVEREQFF; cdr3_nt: TGTGCCAGCAGTGTGGAACGGGAGCAGTTCTTC
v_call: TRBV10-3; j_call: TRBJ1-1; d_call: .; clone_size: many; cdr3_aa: CAISGNGANTEAFF; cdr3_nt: TGTGCCATCAGTGGGAACGGGGCTAACACTGAAGCTTTCTTT
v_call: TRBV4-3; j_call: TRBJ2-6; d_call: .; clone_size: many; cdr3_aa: CASSQETGSGANVLTF; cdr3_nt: TGCGCCAGCAGCCAAGAAACTGGTTCTGGGGCCAACGTCCTGACTTTC
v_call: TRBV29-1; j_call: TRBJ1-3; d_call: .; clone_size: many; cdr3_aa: CSGRRASGNTIYF; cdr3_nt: TGCAGCGGAAGACGGGCGTCTGGAAACACCATATATTTT
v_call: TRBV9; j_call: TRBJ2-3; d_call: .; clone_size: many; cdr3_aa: CASSAWGKSSTDTQYF; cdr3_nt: TGTGCCAGCAGCGCCTGGGGGAAAAGTAGCACAGATACGCAGTATTTT
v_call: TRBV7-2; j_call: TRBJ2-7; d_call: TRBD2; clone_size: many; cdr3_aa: CASSPDSGRAYEQYF; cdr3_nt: TGTGCCAGCAGCCCGGATAGCGGGAGGGCCTATGAGCAGTACTTC
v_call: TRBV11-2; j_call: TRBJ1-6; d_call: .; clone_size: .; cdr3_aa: CASSLATGVNSPLHF; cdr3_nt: TGTGCCAGCAGCTTAGCGACCGGGGTTAATTCACCCCTCCACTTT
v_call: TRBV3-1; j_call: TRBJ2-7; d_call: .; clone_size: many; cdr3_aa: CASSHNSHSYEQYF; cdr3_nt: TGTGCCAGCAGCCACAACTCACACAGTTACGAGCAGTACTTC
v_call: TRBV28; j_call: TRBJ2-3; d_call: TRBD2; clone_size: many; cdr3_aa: CASSLWSGRADTQYF; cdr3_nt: TGTGCCAGCAGTTTATGGAGCGGGAGAGCGGATACGCAGTATTTT
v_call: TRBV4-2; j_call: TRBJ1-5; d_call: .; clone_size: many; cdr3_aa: CASSPSTGTPGQSLQPQHF; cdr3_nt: TGTGCCAGCAGCCCGAGCACGGGGACCCCGGGACAAAGTTTGCAGCCCCAGCATTTT
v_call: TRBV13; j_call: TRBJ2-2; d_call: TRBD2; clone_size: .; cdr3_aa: CASSLRLAGHGELFF; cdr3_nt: TGTGCCAGCAGCTTAAGGCTAGCGGGACACGGGGAGCTGTTTTTT
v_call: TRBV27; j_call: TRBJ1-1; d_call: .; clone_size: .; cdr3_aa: CASSSLHLGGTEAFF; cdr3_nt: TGTGCCAGCAGCTCTTTACACCTCGGGGGGACTGAAGCTTTCTTT